The rows below give T cell receptor beta chains drawn from one sample of a study of T cells in Graves' hyperthyroidism and ophthalmopathy. TCRdb passed the multiplex PCR reads through MiXCR, listing each CDR3 protein once. The table shows roughly 710,000 distinct CDR3 sequences, with 35% occurring only once. The specimen sequenced was blood. The receptors here all came from a woman aged 40-49 years with Graves' hyperthyroidism. The CDR3 runs from the conserved cysteine through the conserved F or W. D genes are given only for firm matches. Size is omitted from some rows. Given values are once, few, many or a class for expanded clones.

J gene,V gene,clone size,D gene,CDR3 DNA,CDR3 protein
TRBJ2-7,TRBV7-9,NA,TRBD2,TGTGCCAGCAGCTTGGCCCTAGCGGGAGGGCCACCTTACGAGCAGTACTTC,CASSLALAGGPPYEQYF
TRBJ2-1,TRBV7-8,few,NA,TGTGCCAGCAGTCGCACGGGCTACAATGAGCAGTTCTTC,CASSRTGYNEQFF
TRBJ1-1,TRBV10-2,NA,TRBD1,TGCGACAGACAGGGATCGAACACTGAAGCTTTCTTT,CDRQGSNTEAFF
TRBJ1-6,TRBV7-2,many,NA,TGTGCCAGCAGCCCTCAAAGCCAGCTGGGTTCACCCCTCCACTTT,CASSPQSQLGSPLHF
TRBJ1-4,TRBV24-1,many,TRBD1,TGTGCCACCAGTGATGGACAGGGGAGTGAAAAACTGTTTTTT,CATSDGQGSEKLFF
TRBJ1-2,TRBV12-3/TRBV12-4,NA,TRBD1,TGTGCCAGCGGGAACCCGGCGGACAGGGATCATGGCTACACCTTC,CASGNPADRDHGYTF
TRBJ2-7,TRBV6-1,NA,NA,TGTGCCAGCAGCTACGGACAGAGAGGTTCGTACGAGCAGTACTTC,CASSYGQRGSYEQYF
TRBJ2-2,TRBV9,NA,NA,TGTGCCTCAAATGCATACCGAACCGCGAACACCGGGGAGCTGTTTTTT,CASNAYRTANTGELFF
TRBJ1-2,TRBV7-2,NA,TRBD1,TGTGCCAGCAGCTTAGTTTACAGGGGTTTCGGATCCTATGGCTACACCTTC,CASSLVYRGFGSYGYTF
TRBJ1-5,TRBV29-1,NA,NA,TGCAGCGTTACCGTAGTCCCGGGCCAGGAGACCCAGCATTTT,CSVTVVPGQETQHF
TRBJ2-2,TRBV6-6,NA,NA,TGTACCAGCAGGACCCGGGGGCACACCGGGGAGCTGTTTTTT,CTSRTRGHTGELFF
TRBJ1-5,TRBV4-3,NA,TRBD1,TGCGCCAGCAGCCAAGGGGCAGGGGGAGGGCCCCAGCATTTT,CASSQGAGGGPQHF
TRBJ1-4,TRBV20-1,many,NA,TGCAGTGCTAGAGGCACTAATGAAAAACTGTTTTTT,CSARGTNEKLFF
TRBJ1-4,TRBV25-1,NA,NA,TGTGCCAGCAGTGAACCCGGGACAACTAATGAAAAACTGTTTTTT,CASSEPGTTNEKLFF
TRBJ1-3,TRBV9,few,NA,TGTGCCAGCAGCGTCACAGCGAGCTCTGGAAACACCATATATTTT,CASSVTASSGNTIYF
TRBJ1-6,TRBV6-5,NA,NA,TGTGCCAAAAGGGGTTCACCCCTCCACTTT,CAKRGSPLHF
TRBJ2-7,TRBV9,NA,NA,TGTGCCAGCAGCGTAGGTCCGGATTCCTACGAGCAGTACTTC,CASSVGPDSYEQYF
TRBJ1-4,TRBV29-1,NA,NA,TGCAGCGTCAACGGACAGTCCAATGAAAAACTGTTTTTT,CSVNGQSNEKLFF
TRBJ1-1,TRBV10-3,many,NA,TGTGCCATCGCGGGGCCCCACGGGAACACTGAAGCTTTCTTT,CAIAGPHGNTEAFF
TRBJ2-7,TRBV9,NA,NA,TGTGCCAGCAGCGTAGCTGTGGGAAATACCTACGAGCAGTACTTC,CASSVAVGNTYEQYF
TRBJ1-1,TRBV10-3,NA,NA,TGTGCCATCAGCGGTGAGGGTGGAGTGATAATCTCTGGAAACACTGAAGCTTTCTTT,CAISGEGGVIISGNTEAFF
TRBJ2-2,TRBV9,few,NA,TGTGCCAGCAGCGTAGGGAGGGGACCAAACACCGGGGAGCTGTTTTTT,CASSVGRGPNTGELFF
TRBJ1-3,TRBV6-5,NA,NA,TGTGCCAGCAGCCCGGATCCTTACTCTGGAAACACCATATATTTT,CASSPDPYSGNTIYF
TRBJ2-7,TRBV12-5,NA,TRBD1,TGTGCTAGTGGTTTGGCCCGGACAGGGCCCTACGAGCAGTACTTC,CASGLARTGPYEQYF